Listed below are T cell receptor beta chains from one sample, sequenced in a study of T cell responses to AZD1222 COVID-19 vaccine. The protocol was immunoSEQ multiplex PCR, while the TCRdb copy is restricted to in-frame clones and leaves out a portion. The table has around 95,000 clones, roughly 90% seen once. Sample: peripheral blood, taken on day 0 of AZD1222 vaccination. These receptors all stem from an adult in good health. CDR3s include the opening cysteine and the closing phenylalanine or tryptophan. D genes are given only for firm matches. Some rows mark clone size as missing; the rest say once, few, many or name a class of expanded clone.

>NA|TRBV29-1|15|NA|TRBJ2-1
CSVHPVANSYNEQFF
TGCAGCGTTCACCCCGTAGCAAACTCCTACAATGAGCAGTTCTTC
>NA|TRBV10-3|15|NA|TRBJ2-7
CAISGRDGVSYEQYF
TGTGCCATCAGTGGCCGGGACGGAGTCTCCTACGAGCAGTACTTC
>NA|TRBV27|13|NA|TRBJ1-3
CASMGNWENTIYF
TGTGCCAGCATGGGGAATTGGGAAAACACCATATATTTT
>TRBD1|TRBV6-1|17|NA|TRBJ2-7
CASSEALLGTGAPEQYF
TGTGCCAGCAGTGAAGCGCTTCTGGGGACAGGGGCGCCCGAGCAGTACTTC
>NA|TRBV3-1/TRBV3-2|15|NA|TRBJ2-2
CASSQGGWSTGELFF
TGTGCCAGCAGCCAAGGCGGATGGTCCACCGGGGAGCTGTTTTTT
>NA|TRBV2|13|NA|TRBJ2-3
CASSVWGTDTQYF
TGTGCCAGCAGTGTTTGGGGCACAGATACGCAGTATTTT
>TRBD1|TRBV9|19|NA|TRBJ2-2
CASSTHPRTGTGGSGELFF
TGTGCCAGCAGCACTCACCCCCGAACCGGGACAGGGGGCTCCGGGGAGCTGTTTTTT
>TRBD1|TRBV28|16|NA|TRBJ2-6
CASHTGGASGANVLTF
TGTGCCAGCCATACAGGGGGCGCCTCTGGGGCCAACGTCCTGACTTTC
>NA|TRBV28|16|NA|TRBJ2-6
CATQDGWGSGANVLTF
TGTGCCACCCAGGACGGCTGGGGCTCTGGGGCCAACGTCCTGACTTTC
>TRBD1|TRBV18|15|NA|TRBJ1-1
CASSLQGAVDTEAFF
TGTGCCAGCTCACTACAGGGGGCGGTGGACACTGAAGCTTTCTTT
>TRBD1|TRBV27|14|NA|TRBJ1-2
CASSTRAGGYGYTF
TGTGCCAGCAGTACTAGAGCAGGGGGCTATGGCTACACCTTC
>NA|TRBV7-6|17|once|TRBJ2-5
CASSLGTATPGVETQYF
TGTGCCAGCAGCTTGGGGACAGCCACCCCGGGGGTTGAGACCCAGTACTTC
>TRBD2|TRBV27|12|NA|TRBJ2-1
CATRGGDNEQFF
TGTGCCACCCGGGGGGGGGACAATGAGCAGTTCTTC
>NA|TRBV30|11|NA|TRBJ1-2
CAWSGAYGYTF
TGTGCCTGGAGTGGGGCCTATGGCTACACCTTC
>TRBD1|TRBV5-1|13|NA|TRBJ1-2
CASRPGTGGGYTF
TGCGCCAGCCGGCCGGGGACAGGGGGCGGCTACACCTTC
>NA|TRBV7-8|15|NA|TRBJ2-1
CASSTQGMVGNEQFF
TGTGCCAGCAGCACCCAGGGAATGGTAGGCAATGAGCAGTTCTTC
>TRBD1|TRBV29-1|14|NA|TRBJ2-7
CSVEDDAGGYEQYF
TGCAGCGTTGAAGACGACGCAGGGGGCTACGAGCAGTACTTC
>NA|TRBV24-1|16|NA|TRBJ2-2
CATSDLRDKNTGELFF
TGTGCCACCAGTGATTTAAGGGACAAGAACACCGGGGAGCTGTTTTTT
>NA|TRBV5-4|14|NA|TRBJ1-2
CASSSQGGNYGYTF
TGTGCCAGCAGTTCTCAGGGAGGGAACTATGGCTACACCTTC
>NA|TRBV18|15|NA|TRBJ1-1
CASSPETGLNAEAFF
TGTGCCAGCTCACCAGAAACAGGGTTGAACGCTGAAGCTTTCTTT
>NA|TRBV10-3|11|NA|TRBJ2-3
CAISDSDTQYF
TGTGCCATCAGTGATTCAGATACGCAGTATTTT
>NA|TRBV28|17|NA|TRBJ2-3
CASSLYLAEGSTDTQYF
TGTGCCAGCAGTTTATACCTAGCTGAAGGTAGCACAGATACGCAGTATTTT
>NA|TRBV9|16|NA|TRBJ2-2
CASSVERGSNTGELFF
TGTGCCAGCAGCGTAGAAAGGGGATCGAACACCGGGGAACTGTTTTTT
>TRBD2|TRBV7-3|16|NA|TRBJ2-1
CASSSGGSPAGNEQFF
TGTGCCAGCAGCTCAGGCGGGAGCCCTGCGGGCAATGAGCAGTTCTTC
>NA|TRBV6-5|15|NA|TRBJ1-1
CASSFTGSGDTEAFF
TGTGCCAGCAGTTTTACAGGGTCGGGGGACACTGAAGCTTTCTTT
>NA|TRBV11-3|13|NA|TRBJ2-1
CASSTRGGNEQFF
TGTGCCAGCAGTACCAGGGGAGGCAATGAGCAGTTCTTC
>TRBD1|TRBV28|15|once|TRBJ1-2
CASSVTGLVSYGYTF
TGTGCCAGCAGTGTGACAGGGTTGGTGAGCTATGGCTACACCTTC
>NA|TRBV5-6|14|once|TRBJ1-5
CASSLRQDNQPQHF
TGTGCCAGCAGCTTGCGTCAGGATAATCAGCCCCAGCATTTT
>NA|TRBV6-5|14|NA|TRBJ2-1
CASRPAFTGNEQFF
TGTGCCAGCAGACCCGCTTTTACAGGGAATGAGCAGTTCTTC
>NA|TRBV19|14|NA|TRBJ2-1
CASSIDPSRDEQFF
TGTGCCAGTAGTATAGATCCCTCCCGGGATGAGCAGTTCTTC
>TRBD1|TRBV18|15|NA|TRBJ1-6
CASSREGALNSPLHF
TGTGCCAGCTCACGAGAGGGGGCTCTTAATTCACCCCTCCACTTT
>NA|TRBV14|16|NA|TRBJ2-3
CASSQVLSDSSDTQYF
TGTGCCAGCAGCCAAGTACTTTCGGACTCCTCAGATACGCAGTATTTT
>NA|TRBV28|12|NA|TRBJ1-5
CASSGFYQPQHF
TGTGCCAGCAGTGGGTTCTATCAGCCCCAGCATTTT
>NA|TRBV11-2|14|NA|TRBJ2-7
CASSQTGSGYEQYF
TGTGCCAGCAGCCAGACGGGTTCGGGGTACGAGCAGTACTTC
>NA|TRBV29-1|15|NA|TRBJ1-2
CSVERTGGGNYGYTF
TGCAGCGTTGAAAGAACGGGGGGCGGAAACTATGGCTACACCTTC
>TRBD1|TRBV19|15|NA|TRBJ1-2
CASSIGGQGIDGYTF
TGTGCCAGTAGTATAGGTGGACAGGGGATTGATGGCTACACCTTC
>NA|TRBV19|12|NA|TRBJ2-1
CASSISSGEQFF
TGTGCCAGTAGTATAAGTAGCGGTGAGCAGTTCTTC
>NA|TRBV9|13|NA|TRBJ2-1
CASSAVNYNEQFF
TGTGCCAGCAGCGCGGTCAACTACAATGAGCAGTTCTTC
>TRBD1|TRBV2|14|NA|TRBJ2-1
CASGTGGVFDEQFF
TGTGCCAGCGGGACAGGGGGCGTCTTTGATGAGCAGTTCTTC
>NA|TRBV7-2|18|NA|TRBJ2-6
CASSHREAGVSGANVLTF
TGTGCCAGCAGCCATAGGGAGGCTGGGGTCTCTGGGGCCAACGTCCTGACTTTC
>NA|TRBV5-4|13|NA|TRBJ2-1
CASSLASYNEQFF
TGTGCCAGCAGCTTGGCGTCTTACAATGAGCAGTTCTTC
>NA|TRBV7-9|13|NA|TRBJ2-1
CASSLSGIYEQFF
TGTGCCAGCAGCTTAAGTGGAATCTATGAGCAGTTCTTC
>TRBD2|TRBV7-3|14|NA|TRBJ2-1
CASSPGLAWDEQFF
TGTGCCAGCAGCCCGGGACTAGCGTGGGATGAGCAGTTCTTC
>TRBD1|TRBV29-1|16|NA|TRBJ1-1
CSVEGTGGAPITEAFF
TGCAGCGTTGAGGGGACAGGGGGCGCACCGATCACTGAAGCTTTCTTT
>NA|TRBV20-1|10|NA|TRBJ1-6
CSVTDSPLHF
TGCAGTGTCACCGATTCACCCCTCCACTTT
>NA|TRBV5-1|19|NA|TRBJ2-1
CASSLPRAEGTFSYNEQFF
TGCGCCAGCAGCTTGCCAAGAGCGGAGGGGACCTTCTCCTACAATGAGCAGTTCTTC
>NA|TRBV18|19|once|TRBJ2-5
CASSPRIQGSGWGQETQYF
TGTGCCAGCTCACCACGGATACAGGGTTCGGGCTGGGGCCAAGAGACCCAGTACTTC
>NA|TRBV12-3/TRBV12-4|11|NA|TRBJ1-1
CASSLDTEAFF
TGTGCCAGCAGTCTTGACACTGAAGCTTTCTTT
>TRBD1|TRBV30|14|NA|TRBJ2-3
CAWSRKQTGGTQYF
TGTGCCTGGAGTAGGAAACAGACAGGGGGTACGCAGTATTTT
>TRBD1|TRBV4-1|20|NA|TRBJ1-5
CASSQDGTKSRGPVVQPQHF
TGCGCCAGCAGCCAAGACGGTACGAAATCCAGGGGGCCTGTAGTTCAGCCCCAGCATTTT
>NA|TRBV14|16|NA|TRBJ2-2
CASSPLSGHYTGELFF
TGTGCCAGCAGCCCGCTCAGCGGGCATTACACCGGGGAGCTGTTTTTT
>NA|TRBV11-2|15|NA|TRBJ1-5
CASSQLGGQGQPQHF
TGTGCCAGCAGCCAACTCGGGGGGCAGGGTCAGCCCCAGCATTTT
>NA|TRBV20-1|11|once|TRBJ2-1
CSAPASNEQFF
TGCAGTGCTCCAGCTAGCAATGAGCAGTTCTTC
>NA|TRBV7-9|12|NA|TRBJ2-2
CASSLNTGELFF
TGTGCCAGCAGCTTAAACACCGGGGAGCTGTTTTTT
>NA|TRBV18|13|once|TRBJ1-1
CASSPGLNTEAFF
TGTGCCAGCTCACCAGGGTTGAACACTGAAGCTTTCTTT